Sequencing of this T cell receptor (beta chain) was carried out in a study of patients and donors after allogeneic stem cell transplantation. TCRdb recomputed calls from the RT-PCR reads with MiXCR, one row per CDR3 protein. Here the sample spans fewer than 30,000 distinct CDR3 sequences, 7% to 8.5% being singletons. This clonotype has ten or more counts. Sequences were obtained from blood, either unsorted or a sorted T cell fraction (not recorded which). The TCR sequence derives from a human donor who was either an allogeneic HSCT recipient or a stem cell or donor lymphocyte infusion donor (not recorded which). It is not recorded whose cells these are; they may come from a transplant donor.

The CDR3 DNA is TGCGCCAGCAGCCCGCTAGCGGGAGTTCGTACCGGGGAGCTGTTTTTT. This translates into CASSPLAGVRTGELFF. The J gene is TRBJ2-2, the V gene TRBV5-1; 10 nucleotides agree with TRBD2. The V gene's germline CDR1 is SGHRS and CDR2 YFSETQ. The CDR3 has 16 amino acids. The ends lost 4 bases at V and 5 bases at J; junction bases unmatched: 8.